A selection of T cell receptor beta chains follows, all from one sample in a study of blood T cell repertoires in COVID-19. Assay used: immunoSEQ multiplex PCR; TCRdb lists only in-frame clones, some missing. The sample shows 130,000 or so clones, approximately 80% of them seen only once. The sample was peripheral blood. The receptors shown here come from an elderly woman with acute or convalescent COVID-19. Both conserved end residues are part of each CDR3. Each record gives: clone size, V gene, D gene, J gene, CDR3 DNA, CDR3 protein. The D gene is left open where the match is weak. Size values are once, few and many counts, or a class for expanded clones, and some rows have none.

-,TRBV5-1,-,TRBJ2-5,TGCGCCAGCAGCTTTAACAGGGTATTAGGGGAGACCCAGTACTTC,CASSFNRVLGETQYF
-,TRBV14,TRBD1,TRBJ2-1,TGTGCCAGCAGCCCACCGGGGGACAGGGTCTCGAATGAGCAGTTCTTC,CASSPPGDRVSNEQFF
once,TRBV2,-,TRBJ2-7,TGTGCCAGCAGTTCGATTACGACAGGCCGCTACGAGCAGTACTTC,CASSSITTGRYEQYF
-,TRBV5-1,-,TRBJ1-1,TGCGCCAGCAGCTTGCAGGGCGGGAGCACTGAAGCTTTCTTT,CASSLQGGSTEAFF
-,TRBV7-8,TRBD2,TRBJ2-5,TGTGCCAGCAGCTTATTTGGGACTAGCGGGGGTACGGAGACCCAGTACTTC,CASSLFGTSGGTETQYF
-,TRBV5-6,-,TRBJ2-7,TGTGCCAGCAGCGAGAGAGTTGGCTACGAGCAGTACTTC,CASSERVGYEQYF
-,TRBV19,-,TRBJ1-2,TGTGCCAGTCGCAGGGTTGGAGGCTACACCTTC,CASRRVGGYTF
-,TRBV3-1/TRBV3-2,-,TRBJ2-1,TGTGCCAGCAGCCAGTCGGACTACTCCTACAATGAGCAGTTCTTC,CASSQSDYSYNEQFF
few,TRBV6-5,-,TRBJ1-6,TGTGGGGGGGGAGGGGATTCACCCCTCCACTTT,CGGGGDSPLHF
-,TRBV5-6,-,TRBJ1-4,TGTGCCAGCAGCCCCCGGACATCATTGAAACTGTTTTTT,CASSPRTSLKLFF
-,TRBV25-1,TRBD1,TRBJ2-1,TGTGCCAGCAGTACCGGACAGGGGCCCTACAATGAGCAGTTCTTC,CASSTGQGPYNEQFF
-,TRBV14,-,TRBJ1-2,TGTGCCAGCAGCCAATCTTTCACCGGTGGCTACACCTTC,CASSQSFTGGYTF
-,TRBV11-1,TRBD1,TRBJ2-2,TGTGCCAGCAGCCCCCTTGGACAGGGGGTGCTTGGAGAGCTGTTTTTT,CASSPLGQGVLGELFF
-,TRBV24-1,TRBD2,TRBJ2-1,TGTGCCACCAGTGCCTCACTAGCGGCCTCCTACAATGAGCAGTTCTTC,CATSASLAASYNEQFF
-,TRBV5-6,TRBD1,TRBJ1-5,TGTGCCAGCAGCTTGGCCCGACAGGGGACGGAGCAGCCCCAGCATTTT,CASSLARQGTEQPQHF
-,TRBV2,-,TRBJ1-4,TGTGCCAGCATCCGGTCGAATACAGGGGAAAAACTGTTTTTT,CASIRSNTGEKLFF
-,TRBV9,-,TRBJ1-6,TGTGCCAGCAGCGCCTCATTCAACAGACGGGGGACTGAGTCACCCCTCCACTTT,CASSASFNRRGTESPLHF
few,TRBV29-1,TRBD1,TRBJ1-1,TGCAGCGTTGAACTCGTTCCGGGACAGGGGGCGTCGGACACTGAAGCTTTCTTT,CSVELVPGQGASDTEAFF
few,TRBV3-1/TRBV3-2,-,TRBJ2-7,TGTGCCAGCAGCCAAAGGGGCGAGCAGTACTTC,CASSQRGEQYF
-,TRBV4-1,TRBD2,TRBJ2-3,TGCGCCAGCAGCCAAGGACTAGCGGGGGGCCCAGATACGCAGTATTTT,CASSQGLAGGPDTQYF
once,TRBV27,-,TRBJ2-7,TGTGCCAGCAGTTTAGGGCGGGACTACGAGCAGTACTTC,CASSLGRDYEQYF
-,TRBV7-8,-,TRBJ2-7,TGTGCCAGCAGCTCACAAGGACGGGGCGAGCAGTACTTC,CASSSQGRGEQYF
-,TRBV5-5,-,TRBJ2-7,TGTGCCAGCAGCTTCTACGGGACAAAGGCCTACGAGCAGTACTTC,CASSFYGTKAYEQYF
-,TRBV10-3,-,TRBJ1-1,TGTGCCATCAGGGCAGGGATGAACACTGAAGCTTTCTTT,CAIRAGMNTEAFF
-,TRBV6-5,TRBD1,TRBJ1-2,TGTGCCAGCAACCCGGGACAGATAAACTATGGCTACACCTTC,CASNPGQINYGYTF
-,TRBV11-2,-,TRBJ1-2,TGTGCCAGCAGGCGAGGGGGTGTCGTCTATGGCTACACCTTC,CASRRGGVVYGYTF
once,TRBV7-2,-,TRBJ2-7,TGTGCCAGCAGCAGACGGACAGACTACGAGCAGTACTTC,CASSRRTDYEQYF
-,TRBV9,-,TRBJ1-1,TGTGCCAGCAGCCCCGGGACATCGAACACTGAAGCTTTCTTT,CASSPGTSNTEAFF
-,TRBV7-2,-,TRBJ1-5,TGTGCCAGCAGCTTACTAGGGGGGGTCAGCAATCAGCCCCAGCATTTT,CASSLLGGVSNQPQHF